Given below is one T cell receptor beta chain in context. Its antigen is not identified. This sample was taken from a study of T cell repertoires in cytomegalovirus infection. For the study at large: CMV epitopes in the study were HLA-C-restricted (recently identified) and HLA-B-restricted (well studied). Evidence of both CMV infection and a matching HLA type came from public TCR beta signatures. The study's findings and limits: The ex vivo response was dominated by HLA-C-restricted CMV-specific TCR beta clonotypes. Totalled public TCR beta family frequency picked out people who carried CMV plus the relevant HLA.

This CDR3 spans 14 amino acids. Germline CDR1 is DFQATT and CDR2 is SNEGSKA (reference sequence). V lost 3 bases and J 6 bases, leaving 16 bases between the germline ends. TCRdb independently ran MiXCR on the reads; one entry per CDR3 protein. The repertoire consists of about 480,000 distinct CDR3 sequences, with about 33% occurring once and the leading ten covering 15% to 20%. The starting material was cultured PBMCs, obtained from culture after CMV antigen stimulation. The clonotype comes from a human donor in good health (CMV status not recorded). Some clones in this sample may be carry-over from other donors' samples. The chain recombines TRBV20-1 with TRBJ2-3; D unclear. CDR3 DNA: TGCAGTGCTAGTAAGGCTGGATTCCCCGATACGCAGTATTTT. Protein sequence: CSASKAGFPDTQYF.